These 23 T cell receptor beta chains came from one sample sequenced in a study of blood T cell repertoires in COVID-19 (dated by TCRdb to about 2020). Libraries were constructed by the immunoSEQ multiplex PCR assay. This immuneACCESS table, as held by TCRdb, lists in-frame sequences with V and J called but not all clones. Of the missing ones, under half trace to an unresolved V gene in checked studies; the others have no known cause. Within this sample are 200,000 to 250,000 clones, with roughly 84% of them counted one time only. Of the sample, 3.6% is held by the ten largest clones. What was sequenced was peripheral blood. The origin of the receptors is an elderly woman with acute or convalescent COVID-19.

The sample holds one count of this clone. V gene TRBV28 combines with J gene TRBJ2-1; D gene ambiguous. The germline CDR1 and CDR2 sequences are MDHEN and SYDVKM. The CDR3 length is 15 residues. V lost 2 bases and J lost 7, with 15 bases in between. CDR3 loop: CASSLLVPRPNEQFF. CDR3 coding DNA: TGTGCCAGCAGTTTACTAGTTCCAAGGCCGAATGAGCAGTTCTTC.

The rearrangement joins TRBV14 to TRBJ2-3; 7 bases agree with TRBD2. Per the germline V gene, CDR1 is SGHDN and CDR2 is FVKESK. The CDR3 is 17 residues long. Germline trimming cut 0 bases from V and 3 bases from J; bases unmatched to any gene: 9. CDR3 protein: CASSQDRYGGWTDTQYF. As DNA, the CDR3 is TGTGCCAGCAGCCAAGATCGGTACGGGGGGTGGACAGATACGCAGTATTTT.

CDR3 in DNA: TGTGCCAGCAGCGTAGGAGGGGAGGTATTAAGCACTGAAGCTTTCTTT. Translated, it gives CASSVGGEVLSTEAFF. The chain uses TRBV9 and TRBJ1-1; tentative D call: TRBD1 (5 bases). Per the germline V gene, CDR1 is SGDLS and CDR2 is YYNGEE. Trimming took off 0 bases at V and 4 bases at J, with 16 bases between the two ends. The CDR3 runs 16 residues.

This clone was found once. The rearrangement joins TRBV18 to TRBJ2-7; 9 positions match TRBD1. This CDR3 spans 15 amino acids. Trimming cost V 1 base and J 6 bases; bases outside gene matches: 7. Germline V gene lookup returns CDR1 KGHSH and CDR2 LQKENI. CDR3 sequence (DNA): TGTGCCAGCTCACCACTAGGACAGGGGAATCTCGAGCAGTACTTC. This gives the protein CASSPLGQGNLEQYF.

The chain links TRBV7-3 to TRBJ1-2; D call uncertain. The CDR3 runs 13 residues. Germline CDR1 and CDR2: SGHTA and FQGTGA. Trimming stripped 8 bases from V and 2 bases from J, with 12 bases between. In DNA form, the CDR3 reads TGTGCCAGCGGACGAGGGTTAAACTATGGCTACACCTTC. Its protein is CASGRGLNYGYTF.

The rearrangement joins TRBV5-1 to TRBJ2-1, with 11 positions matching TRBD2. J lost 6 bases, V lost 3 bases, and 8 bases had no gene match. The CDR3 covers 16 residues. Germline CDR1 reads SGHRS; CDR2 reads YFSETQ. Here the CDR3 reads CASSSLAGGQINEQFF. The DNA of the CDR3 is TGCGCCAGCAGCTCCTTAGCGGGGGGGCAAATCAATGAGCAGTTCTTC.

The V and J genes are TRBV20-1 and TRBJ2-5; 7 bases align to TRBD2. This CDR3 is built from 15 residues. CDR1 is DFQATT and CDR2 is SNEGSKA in the germline V gene (reference sequence). V gave up 3 bases and J gave up 5 bases; unmatched junction bases: 12. The CDR3, as DNA: TGCAGTGCTAGTAGGGCGGGGGAATTTGTGGAGACCCAGTACTTC. Translated: CSASRAGEFVETQYF.

This clone was seen repeatedly, ten times or more. The same CDR3 also results from other DNA sequences found in this sample. The chain combines TRBV28 with TRBJ1-5, with 7 bases fitting TRBD1. The germline V gene has CDR1 MDHEN and CDR2 SYDVKM. Trimming removed 3 bases from V and 2 bases from J; junction bases left unmatched: 4. The CDR3 has 15 amino acids. CDR3 in DNA: TGTGCCAGCAGTTTCAGGGGGTCGGGCAATCAGCCCCAGCATTTT. Protein sequence: CASSFRGSGNQPQHF.

V usage is TRBV19 and J usage is TRBJ1-4; 8 positions agree with TRBD1. The germline CDR1 and CDR2 sequences are LNHDA and SQIVND (reference sequence). Germline trimming cut 2 bases from V and 7 bases from J; bases unmatched to any gene: 6. The CDR3 is 15 amino acids. DNA of the CDR3: TGTGCCAGTAGTATAAGGACAGGGACGAGTGAAAAACTGTTTTTT. Protein sequence: CASSIRTGTSEKLFF. Combining the CDR3 with reference TRBV19 and TRBJ1-4 gives the whole variable domain DGGITQSPKYLFRKEGQNVTLSCEQNLNHDAMYWYRQDPGQGLRLIYYSQIVNDFQKGDIAEGYSVSREKKESFPLTVTSAQKNPTAFYLCASSIRTGTSEKLFFGSGTQLSVL.

The chain employs TRBV5-4 and TRBJ1-2; D gene uncertain. The CDR3 loop spans 14 amino acids. V lost 0 bases and J lost 4, with 10 bases in between. Germline V gene lookup returns CDR1 SGHNT and CDR2 YYREEE (reference sequence). The CDR3 spells CASSLAQVGYGYTF. CDR3 nucleotide sequence: TGTGCCAGCAGCTTGGCCCAGGTTGGCTATGGCTACACCTTC.

This rearrangement joins TRBV19 to TRBJ1-4, with TRBD1 as a possible D gene (6 bases). V lost 8 bases and J 2 bases, leaving 9 bases between the germline ends. The V gene's germline CDR1 is LNHDA and CDR2 SQIVND (reference sequence). The CDR3 has 13 residues. The CDR3 nucleotides are TGTGCCAGTGGGGGACATACTAATGAAAAACTGTTTTTT. Amino acids: CASGGHTNEKLFF.

V usage is TRBV12-3 or TRBV12-4 and J usage is TRBJ1-2, with D possibly TRBD1 on 6 matching bases. Trimming shortened V by 7 bases and J by 4 bases, and 13 bases separated the two germline ends. The length of the CDR3 is 13 residues. CDR3 residues: CASTLTGIYGYTF. The CDR3 nucleotides are TGTGCCAGCACCCTGACAGGAATCTATGGCTACACCTTC.

Ten or more counts support this clone. The CDR3 loop reads CASSLQETQYF. The CDR3 nucleotides read TGTGCCAGCAGCCTGCAAGAGACCCAGTACTTC. This chain uses TRBV7-2 with TRBJ2-5; no reliable D call. Germline values: CDR1 SGHTA, CDR2 FQGNSA. The ends were cut back, 5 bases at V and 2 bases at J, with 3 bases in the middle. CDR3 length: 11 residues. The variable domain in full, with the rest retrieved from reference TRBV7-2 and TRBJ2-5, is GAGVSQSPSNKVTEKGKDVELRCDPISGHTALYWYRQSLGQGLEFLIYFQGNSAPDKSGLPSDRFSAERTGGSVSTLTIQRTQQEDSAVYLCASSLQETQYFGPGTRLLVL.

This clone appeared once. This chain joins TRBV9 and TRBJ1-2; TRBD1 aligns across 10 bases. The germline gives CDR1 SGDLS, CDR2 YYNGEE. This CDR3 spans 15 amino acids. After removal of 0 bases from V and 5 bases from J, the junction contained 4 bases not matched to a gene. The CDR3 sequence is CASSVGQGAIYGYTF. The CDR3 bases are TGTGCCAGCAGCGTAGGACAGGGGGCCATTTATGGCTACACCTTC.

The chain links TRBV27 to TRBJ1-2; D ambiguous. CDR3 length: 13 amino acids. Trimming removed 2 bases from V and 6 bases from J, with 10 bases in between. Germline values: CDR1 MNHEY, CDR2 SMNVEV (reference sequence). The CDR3 nucleotides are TGTGCCAGCAGTTTAAGGTCCGGAGATGGCTACACCTTC. This codes for CASSLRSGDGYTF.

The chain combines TRBV12-3 or TRBV12-4 with TRBJ1-3; possible D gene TRBD1, 6 bases. Deletions cut 8 bases from V and 8 bases from J, with 16 bases between. The CDR3 extends over 13 amino acids. Here the CDR3 DNA reads TGTGCCAGCCAGGGGCTACAGGCATACACCATATATTTT. It translates to CASQGLQAYTIYF.

This sequence joins TRBV14 and TRBJ1-2, with D uncertain. Trimming shortened V by 2 bases and J by 1 base, and 2 bases separated the two germline ends. The CDR3 has 12 amino acids. Looked up from germline, CDR1 is SGHDN and CDR2 is FVKESK. The CDR3, as DNA: TGTGCCAGCAGCCAACGTAACTATGGCTACACCTTC. This sequence encodes CASSQRNYGYTF.

This clone has a single count. The V call is TRBV10-2, the J call TRBJ2-1, with 11 positions matching TRBD2. The J segment lost 8 bases and the V segment lost 9 bases, leaving 6 bases of the junction unmatched. Germline V gives CDR1 WSHSY, CDR2 SAAADI. The length of the CDR3 is 13 residues. CDR3 amino acids: CASSGGAVYEQFF. Here the CDR3 DNA reads TGCGCCAGTAGCGGGGGGGCCGTCTATGAGCAGTTCTTC.

The V gene is TRBV28, the J gene TRBJ2-3; D possibly corresponds to TRBD1 (5 bases). CDR1 is MDHEN, CDR2 SYDVKM, per germline. The germline V and J ends were trimmed by 7 bases and 5 bases, with 13 bases remaining between them. The CDR3 extends over 13 amino acids. CDR3 amino acids: CASTDRGRDTQYF. The CDR3 DNA follows: TGTGCCAGCACTGATAGGGGTCGAGATACGCAGTATTTT. The variable domain in full, completed from reference TRBV28 and TRBJ2-3, reads DVKVTQSSRYLVKRTGEKVFLECVQDMDHENMFWYRQDPGLGLRLIYFSYDVKMKEKGDIPEGYSVSREKKERFSLILESASTNQTSMYLCASTDRGRDTQYFGPGTRLTVL.

This rearrangement joins TRBV7-2 to TRBJ2-3; D may be TRBD2 (5 bases). The CDR3 contains 13 residues. From germline, CDR1 is SGHTA and CDR2 FQGNSA. V was cut by 8 bases and J by 3 bases, with 12 bases left in between. The CDR3 DNA sequence: TGTGCCAGCGGGTTACGGGGAACAGATACGCAGTATTTT. Its translation is CASGLRGTDTQYF. The full variable domain, with the rest looked up from reference TRBV7-2 and TRBJ2-3, is GAGVSQSPSNKVTEKGKDVELRCDPISGHTALYWYRQSLGQGLEFLIYFQGNSAPDKSGLPSDRFSAERTGGSVSTLTIQRTQQEDSAVYLCASGLRGTDTQYFGPGTRLTVL.

The chain is built from TRBV4-1 and TRBJ2-7; D perhaps matches TRBD2 (6 bases). CDR3 length: 14 amino acids. Germline lookup yields CDR1 MGHRA and CDR2 YSYEKL. V was clipped by 4 bases and J by 5 bases, with 15 bases between them. As DNA, the CDR3 is TGCGCCAGCAGCCTGGGGAGGCAGGGCCACGAGCAGTACTTC. This codes for CASSLGRQGHEQYF.

The rearrangement uses TRBV11-3 and TRBJ2-5; the match to TRBD2 covers 8 bases. Trimming at V came to 3 bases and at J to 2 bases, leaving 11 bases not matched to a gene. Looked up from germline, CDR1 is SGHNT and CDR2 is YENEEA. This CDR3 region has 17 residues. The CDR3, as DNA: TGTGCCAGCAGCTTTGGGGGTTGGGCGGGGGGACAAGAGACCCAGTACTTC. Translating it yields CASSFGGWAGGQETQYF.

The V gene is TRBV4-3, the J gene TRBJ1-1, with unresolved D. CDR1 and CDR2 (germline): LGHNA, YSLEER. The CDR3 spans 14 residues. V shed 4 bases and J shed 5 bases, with 14 bases lying between them. The CDR3 sequence: CASSPARVRTEAFF. The CDR3 DNA reads TGCGCCAGCAGCCCGGCGCGGGTTCGTACTGAAGCTTTCTTT.